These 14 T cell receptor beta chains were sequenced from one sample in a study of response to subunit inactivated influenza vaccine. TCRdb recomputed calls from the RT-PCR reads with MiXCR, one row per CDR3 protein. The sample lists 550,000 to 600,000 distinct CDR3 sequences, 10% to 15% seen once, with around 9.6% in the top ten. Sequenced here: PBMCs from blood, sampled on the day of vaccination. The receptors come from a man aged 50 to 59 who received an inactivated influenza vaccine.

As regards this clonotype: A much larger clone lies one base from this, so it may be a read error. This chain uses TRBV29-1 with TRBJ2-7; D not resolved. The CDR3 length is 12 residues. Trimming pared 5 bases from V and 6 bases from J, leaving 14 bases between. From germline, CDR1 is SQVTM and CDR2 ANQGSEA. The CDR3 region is CSVITATSEQYF. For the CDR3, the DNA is TGCAGCGTTATAACTGCTACCTCCGAGCAGTACTTC.

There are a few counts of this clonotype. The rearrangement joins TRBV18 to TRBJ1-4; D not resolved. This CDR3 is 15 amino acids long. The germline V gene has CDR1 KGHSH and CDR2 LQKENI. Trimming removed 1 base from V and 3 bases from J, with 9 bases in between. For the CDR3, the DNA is TGTGCCAGCTCACCACGAGGGCCGCCTAATGAAAAACTGTTTTTT. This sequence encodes CASSPRGPPNEKLFF. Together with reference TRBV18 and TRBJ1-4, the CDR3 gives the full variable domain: NAGVMQNPRHLVRRRGQEARLRCSPMKGHSHVYWYRQLPEEGLKFMVYLQKENIIDESGMPKERFSAEFPKEGPSILRIQQVVRGDSAAYFCASSPRGPPNEKLFFGSGTQLSVL.

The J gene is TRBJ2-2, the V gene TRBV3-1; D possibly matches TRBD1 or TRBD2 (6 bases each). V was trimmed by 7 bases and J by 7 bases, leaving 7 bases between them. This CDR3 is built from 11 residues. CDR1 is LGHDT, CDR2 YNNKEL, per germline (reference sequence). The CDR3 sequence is CASKGGGELFF. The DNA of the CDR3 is TGTGCCAGCAAGGGGGGCGGGGAGCTGTTTTTT.

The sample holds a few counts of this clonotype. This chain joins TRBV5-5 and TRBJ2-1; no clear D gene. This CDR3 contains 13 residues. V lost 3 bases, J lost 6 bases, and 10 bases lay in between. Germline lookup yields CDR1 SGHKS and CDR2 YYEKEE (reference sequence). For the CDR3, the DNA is TGTGCCAGCAGCTCGATACCGTCCAATGAGCAGTTCTTC. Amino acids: CASSSIPSNEQFF.

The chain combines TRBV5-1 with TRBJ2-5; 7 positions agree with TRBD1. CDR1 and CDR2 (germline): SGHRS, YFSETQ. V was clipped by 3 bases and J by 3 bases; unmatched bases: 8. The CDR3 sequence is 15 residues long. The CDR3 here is CASSSTGEGEETQYF. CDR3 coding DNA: TGCGCCAGCAGCTCCACAGGGGAAGGGGAAGAGACCCAGTACTTC.

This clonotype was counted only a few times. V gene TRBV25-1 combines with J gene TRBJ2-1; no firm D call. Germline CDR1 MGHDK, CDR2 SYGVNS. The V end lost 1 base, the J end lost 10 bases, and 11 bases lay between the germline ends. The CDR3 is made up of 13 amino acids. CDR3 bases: TGTGCCAGCAGTGAATGGGTGGCGAAAGAGCAGTTCTTC. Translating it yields CASSEWVAKEQFF.

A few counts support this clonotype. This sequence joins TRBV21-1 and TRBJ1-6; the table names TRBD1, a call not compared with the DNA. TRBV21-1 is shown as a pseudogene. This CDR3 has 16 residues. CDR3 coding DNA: TGTGCCAGCAGCAACCGACAGGGATGTATTTATTCACCCCTCCACTTT. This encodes CASSNRQGCIYSPLHF.

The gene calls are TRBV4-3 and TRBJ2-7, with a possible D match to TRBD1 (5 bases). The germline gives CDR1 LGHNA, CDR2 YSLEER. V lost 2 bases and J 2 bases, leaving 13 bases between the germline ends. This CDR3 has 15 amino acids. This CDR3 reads CASSQFTGLPYEQYF. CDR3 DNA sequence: TGCGCCAGCAGCCAATTTACAGGATTACCCTACGAGCAGTACTTC.

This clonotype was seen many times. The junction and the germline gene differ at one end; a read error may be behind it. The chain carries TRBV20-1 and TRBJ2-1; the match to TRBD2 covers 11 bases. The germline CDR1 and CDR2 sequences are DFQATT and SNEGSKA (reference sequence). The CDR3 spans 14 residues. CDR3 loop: CSARDSGRAGEQFF. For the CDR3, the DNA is TGCAGTGCAAGAGATAGCGGGAGGGCCGGTGAGCAGTTCTTC.

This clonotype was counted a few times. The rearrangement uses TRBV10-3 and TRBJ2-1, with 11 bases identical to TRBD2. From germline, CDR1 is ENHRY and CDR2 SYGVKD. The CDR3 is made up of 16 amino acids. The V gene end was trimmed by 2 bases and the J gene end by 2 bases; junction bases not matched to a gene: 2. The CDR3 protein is CAISEVTSGTYNEQFF. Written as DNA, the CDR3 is TGTGCCATCAGTGAGGTGACTAGCGGGACCTACAATGAGCAGTTCTTC.

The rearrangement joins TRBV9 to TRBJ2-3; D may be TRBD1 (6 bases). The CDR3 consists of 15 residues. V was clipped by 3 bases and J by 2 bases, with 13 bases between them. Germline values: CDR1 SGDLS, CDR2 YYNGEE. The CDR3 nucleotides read TGTGCCAGCAGCGGACACAGGGACAACACAGATACGCAGTATTTT. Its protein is CASSGHRDNTDTQYF. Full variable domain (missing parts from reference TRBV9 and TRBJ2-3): DSGVTQTPKHLITATGQRVTLRCSPRSGDLSVYWYQQSLDQGLQFLIQYYNGEERAKGNILERFSAQQFPDLHSELNLSSLELGDSALYFCASSGHRDNTDTQYFGPGTRLTVL.

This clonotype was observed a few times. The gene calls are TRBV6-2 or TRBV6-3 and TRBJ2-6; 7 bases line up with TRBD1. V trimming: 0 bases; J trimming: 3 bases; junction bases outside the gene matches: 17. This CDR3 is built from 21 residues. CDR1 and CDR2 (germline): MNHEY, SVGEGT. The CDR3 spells CASSYSYLPGQLRLGANVLTF. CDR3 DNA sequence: TGTGCCAGCAGTTACTCCTACCTCCCGGGACAGCTCCGTCTTGGGGCCAACGTCCTGACTTTC.

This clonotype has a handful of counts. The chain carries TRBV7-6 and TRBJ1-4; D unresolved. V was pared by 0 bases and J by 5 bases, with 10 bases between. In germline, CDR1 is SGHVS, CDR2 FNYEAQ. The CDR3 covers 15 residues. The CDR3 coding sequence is TGTGCCAGCAGCTTAGCTCCGGGAGGAAATGAAAAACTGTTTTTT. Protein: CASSLAPGGNEKLFF. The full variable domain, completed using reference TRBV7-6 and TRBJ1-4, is GAGVSQSPRYKVTKRGQDVALRCDPISGHVSLYWYRQALGQGPEFLTYFNYEAQQDKSGLPNDRFSAERPEGSISTLTIQRTEQRDSAMYRCASSLAPGGNEKLFFGSGTQLSVL.

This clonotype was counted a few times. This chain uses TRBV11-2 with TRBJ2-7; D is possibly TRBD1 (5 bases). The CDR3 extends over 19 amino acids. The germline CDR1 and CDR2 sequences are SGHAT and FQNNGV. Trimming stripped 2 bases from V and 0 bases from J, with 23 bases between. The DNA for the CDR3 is TGTGCCAGCAGCTTAACTGGGTGGGGCCCCAATAAAGGCTCCTACGAGCAGTACTTC. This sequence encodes CASSLTGWGPNKGSYEQYF.